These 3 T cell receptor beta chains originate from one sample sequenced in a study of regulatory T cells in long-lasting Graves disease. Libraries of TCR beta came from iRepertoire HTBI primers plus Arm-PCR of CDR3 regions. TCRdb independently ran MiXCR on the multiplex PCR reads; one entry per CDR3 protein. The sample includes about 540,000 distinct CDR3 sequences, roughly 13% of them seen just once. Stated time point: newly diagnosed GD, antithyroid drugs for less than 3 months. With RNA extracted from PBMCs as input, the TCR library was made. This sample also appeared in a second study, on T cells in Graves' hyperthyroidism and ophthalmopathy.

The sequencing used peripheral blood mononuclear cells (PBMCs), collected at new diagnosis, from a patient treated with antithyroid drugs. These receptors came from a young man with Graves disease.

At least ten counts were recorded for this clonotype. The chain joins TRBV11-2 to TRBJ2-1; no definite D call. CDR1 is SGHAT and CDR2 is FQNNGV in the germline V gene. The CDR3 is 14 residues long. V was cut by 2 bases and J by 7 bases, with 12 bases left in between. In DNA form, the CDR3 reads TGTGCCAGCAGCTTACAAGGTTTGGGTAATGAGCAGTTCTTC. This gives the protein CASSLQGLGNEQFF.

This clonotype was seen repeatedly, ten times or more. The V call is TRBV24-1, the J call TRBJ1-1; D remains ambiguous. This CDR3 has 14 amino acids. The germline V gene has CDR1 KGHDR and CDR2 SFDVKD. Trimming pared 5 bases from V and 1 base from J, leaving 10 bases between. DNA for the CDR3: TGTGCCACCAGTGGGCCTGTAGGGAACACTGAAGCTTTCTTT. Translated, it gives CATSGPVGNTEAFF.

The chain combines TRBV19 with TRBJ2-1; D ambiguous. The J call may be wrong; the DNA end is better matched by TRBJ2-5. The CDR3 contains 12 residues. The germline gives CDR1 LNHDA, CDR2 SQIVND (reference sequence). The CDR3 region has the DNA TGTGCCAGTAGTATCCCTTACGAGACCCAGTACTTC. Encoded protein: CASSIPYETQYF.